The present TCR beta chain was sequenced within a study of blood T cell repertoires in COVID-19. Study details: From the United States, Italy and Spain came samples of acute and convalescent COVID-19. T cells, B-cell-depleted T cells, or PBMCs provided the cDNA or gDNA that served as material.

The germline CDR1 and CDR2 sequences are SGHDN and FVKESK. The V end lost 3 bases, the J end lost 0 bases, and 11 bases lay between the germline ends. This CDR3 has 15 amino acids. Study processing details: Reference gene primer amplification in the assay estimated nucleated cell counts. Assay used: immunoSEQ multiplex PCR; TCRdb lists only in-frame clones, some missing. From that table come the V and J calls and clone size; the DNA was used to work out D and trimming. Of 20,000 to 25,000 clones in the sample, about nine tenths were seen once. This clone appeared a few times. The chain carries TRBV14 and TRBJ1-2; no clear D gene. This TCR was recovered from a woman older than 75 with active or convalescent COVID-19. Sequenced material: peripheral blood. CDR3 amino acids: CASSQNRGTNYGYTF. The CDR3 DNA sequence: TGTGCCAGCAGCCAGAACCGCGGAACTAACTATGGCTACACCTTC.